The 12 T cell receptor beta chains reported below all come from one sample, sequenced in a study of CD8+CD57+ T cells in acquired aplastic anemia. TCR beta VDJ and CDR3 were profiled, and genomic DNA was the template. TCRdb itself ran the reads through MiXCR, one entry per CDR3 protein. The table lists about 270,000 distinct CDR3 sequences, about 56% of them singletons, with 7.5% to 9% in the top ten. The sample comprised sorted CD4+, CD8+, or CD8+CD57+ T cells (not recorded which) from PBMCs. Every receptor here comes from a human donor with severe aplastic anemia or a healthy control (not recorded which).

This clonotype has just one count. One junction end disagrees with the germline gene, perhaps due to a read error. The DNA of the CDR3 is TGCGCCAGCAGCTTGGCGGGGGGGGCGTACACCGGGGAGCTGTTTTTT. Amino acids: CASSLAGGAYTGELFF. This chain links TRBV7-3 with TRBJ2-2, with 9 bases that match TRBD2. CDR1 is SGHTA and CDR2 is FQGTGA in the germline V gene. The CDR3 is 16 residues long.

The chain uses TRBV11-2 and TRBJ1-5, with 10 positions matching TRBD1. The CDR3 has 16 amino acids. CDR1 and CDR2 from the germline V gene are SGHAT and FQNNGV. Trimming cost V 4 bases and J 2 bases; bases outside gene matches: 5. The CDR3 coding sequence is TGTGCCAGCAGCTCCGGCGGGACAGGGGGCAATCAGCCCCAGCATTTT. It yields the protein CASSSGGTGGNQPQHF.

The V and J genes are TRBV20-1 and TRBJ1-2; 9 bases align to TRBD1. Trimming removed 6 bases from V and 7 bases from J; junction bases left unmatched: 15. CDR3 length: 15 amino acids. CDR1 is DFQATT, CDR2 SNEGSKA, per germline (reference sequence). CDR3 nucleotide sequence: TGCAGTGCAGCGGTAAACCGACAGGGGGTGCGTGGCTACACCTTC. It is translated as CSAAVNRQGVRGYTF.

This clonotype was observed many times. CDR3 DNA sequence: TGTGCCAGCAGCCCTAGCGGGGGGACAGACACCGGGGAGCTGTTTTTT. Its translation: CASSPSGGTDTGELFF. This sequence joins TRBV5-8 and TRBJ2-2, with 11 bases aligning to TRBD2. CDR1 and CDR2 (germline): SGHTS, YDEGEE. V dropped 4 bases and J dropped 3; count of bases not matched to a gene: 5. The CDR3 is 16 amino acids.

This clonotype was picked up many times. The chain uses TRBV5-4 and TRBJ2-6; D is possibly TRBD1 (6 bases). The CDR3 has 17 residues. V lost 0 bases to trimming and J lost 2 bases, with 12 bases between them. Germline V gives CDR1 SGHNT, CDR2 YYREEE (reference sequence). The CDR3 is CASSLVRGRAGANVLTF. The CDR3 coding sequence is TGTGCCAGCAGCTTGGTCAGGGGTCGGGCTGGGGCCAACGTCCTGACTTTC.

The chain links TRBV12-3 or TRBV12-4 to TRBJ1-2; D is ambiguous. The CDR3 length is 14 residues. Trimming took 5 bases from V and 1 from J, leaving 11 bases between them. CDR3 protein: CASSPFVSNYGYTF. The CDR3 nucleotides are TGTGCCAGCAGTCCCTTCGTAAGTAACTATGGCTACACCTTC.

This sequence joins TRBV12-3 or TRBV12-4 and TRBJ2-2; possibly TRBD2 for D (6 bases). Trimming removed 4 bases from V and 5 bases from J, with 8 bases in between. This CDR3 has 13 residues. The CDR3 coding sequence is TGTGCCAGCAGTTGGGGGAGGACCGGGGAGCTGTTTTTT. This sequence encodes CASSWGRTGELFF.

This clonotype was observed many times. V usage is TRBV11-1 and J usage is TRBJ2-6; the D is unclear. The germline CDR1 and CDR2 sequences are SGHAT and FQDESV (reference sequence). This CDR3 region has 13 residues. V was cut by 2 bases and J by 4 bases, with 3 bases left in between. The DNA of the CDR3 is TGTGCCAGCAGCTTAAAAGGGGCCAACGTCCTGACTTTC. Amino acid sequence: CASSLKGANVLTF.

The sample holds a few counts of this clonotype. CDR3 DNA: TGTGCCACCTCCCTCGGGGGGATGAACACTGAAGCTTTCTTT. This sequence encodes CATSLGGMNTEAFF. This chain uses TRBV10-3 with TRBJ1-1; TRBD1 is a possible D gene (5 bases). This CDR3 has 14 residues. V was pared by 10 bases and J by 0 bases, with 15 bases between. In germline, CDR1 is ENHRY, CDR2 SYGVKD.

V gene TRBV15 combines with J gene TRBJ2-7, with D unresolved. Deletions cut 0 bases from V and 7 bases from J, with 7 bases between. The CDR3 is 12 amino acids. Germline V gene lookup returns CDR1 LNHNV and CDR2 YYDKDF (reference sequence). CDR3 coding DNA: TGTGCCACCAGCAGAGAGCTGGGTGAGCAGTACTTC. Translation gives CATSRELGEQYF.

A remark on this clonotype: It is likely a read error, because the conserved phenylalanine at the end of the CDR3 is missing. The chain combines TRBV15 with TRBJ2-5, with D perhaps matching TRBD2 (6 bases). The CDR3 totals 13 residues. Deletions cut 3 bases from V and 11 bases from J, with 16 bases between. Germline CDR1 LNHNV, CDR2 YYDKDF (reference sequence). The CDR3 loop reads CATSSRLVGEQYL. The CDR3 coding sequence is TGTGCCACCAGCAGCCGACTAGTAGGTGAGCAGTACCTC.

This clonotype was seen at least ten times. V usage is TRBV9 and J usage is TRBJ2-1; the match to TRBD2 covers 8 bases. This CDR3 region has 14 residues. Trimming took 6 bases from V and 5 from J; bases not matched to a gene: 7. Germline V gene sequence: CDR1 SGDLS, CDR2 YYNGEE. CDR3 sequence reads: CASTRGGGHNEQFF. The CDR3 DNA is TGTGCCAGCACCCGGGGGGGGGGGCACAATGAGCAGTTCTTC.